This T cell receptor (beta chain) emerged from a study of human T cells and chemical hapten exposure. TCRdb called the RACE reads again in MiXCR, with one record for every CDR3 protein. The repertoire holds 120,000 or so distinct CDR3 sequences, with about 14% as singletons. This clonotype has only a few counts. The CDR3 covers 13 residues. Per the germline V gene, CDR1 is LNHDA and CDR2 is SQIVND (reference sequence). J gave up 7 bases and V 3 bases, and 3 bases lay outside the gene matches. Time point here: pre-sensitization, week 0. Documented treatment: therapeutic diphenylcyclopropenone sensitization with weekly scalp DPC. Ahead of applying each patch test, blood was sampled.

J is TRBJ1-2 and V is TRBV19; TRBD1 matches 9 bases. The receptor was derived from a woman younger than 30 with alopecia areata. Some clones in this sample may be carry-over from other donors' samples. The input for sequencing was whole blood, taken in connection with sensitization to the hapten diphenylcyclopropenone (DPC). CDR3 DNA: TGTGCCAGTAGTATGGACAGGGGTGGTGGCTACACCTTC. Translating it yields CASSMDRGGGYTF.